This note documents a single T cell receptor beta chain sequence. Its antigen is not identified. Samples were taken several times over chemoradiotherapy. Sequencing used immunoSEQ multiplex PCR; TCRdb keeps in-frame clones, though not all of them. The sample consists of around 30,000 clones, approximately 90% of them appearing once. These data are taken from a study of chemoradiotherapy in HPV16-positive cancers. Study-level background: Candidate HPV-specific clones and shared TCR motifs came from a couple of HPV16-positive patients.

The CDR3 has 13 residues. Trimming at V came to 3 bases and at J to 4 bases, leaving 0 bases not matched to a gene. Germline lookup yields CDR1 LNHDA and CDR2 SQIVND (reference sequence). General observations from the study: Non-HPV-specific T cells did not expand in tumors during treatment, whereas candidate HPV-specific clones and E7-related motifs did.

The V and J genes are TRBV19 and TRBJ2-1, with 7 bases fitting TRBD2. Material: blood, obtained from a patient who underwent chemoradiotherapy. The receptor comes from a human donor with HPV-associated anogenital cancer. CDR3 sequence: CASSIGGYNEQFF. CDR3 nucleotide sequence: TGTGCCAGTAGTATCGGGGGGTACAATGAGCAGTTCTTC.